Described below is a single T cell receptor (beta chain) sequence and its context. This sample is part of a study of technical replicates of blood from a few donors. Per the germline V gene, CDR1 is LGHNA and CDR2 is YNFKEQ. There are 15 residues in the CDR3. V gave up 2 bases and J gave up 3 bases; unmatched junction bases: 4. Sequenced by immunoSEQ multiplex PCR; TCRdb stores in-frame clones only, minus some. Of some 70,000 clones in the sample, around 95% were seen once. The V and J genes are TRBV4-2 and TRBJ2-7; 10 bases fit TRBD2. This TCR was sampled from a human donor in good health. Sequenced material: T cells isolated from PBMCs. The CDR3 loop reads CASSQILAGLYEQYF. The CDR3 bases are TGTGCCAGCAGCCAAATACTAGCGGGACTCTACGAGCAGTACTTC.